This T cell receptor (beta chain) was recovered during a study of T cells in Graves' hyperthyroidism and ophthalmopathy. CDR1 is SQVTM and CDR2 is ANQGSEA in the germline V gene. V shed 6 bases and J 3 bases; nucleotides not matched to a gene: 5. The CDR3 is 13 amino acids. Whole-study findings and limits: A median 6.5 months before onset, the model predicted ophthalmopathy.

The CDR3 regions of TCR beta were amplified from RNA transcripts. HTBI primers were used for first-round RT-PCR of the TCR CDR3. MiXCR, run by TCRdb on the multiplex PCR reads, gives a single entry per CDR3 protein. The table includes hundreds of thousands of distinct CDR3 sequences, around 15% detected once. To note about this clonotype: As yet, its antigen is unknown.

On the basis of clinical symptoms, serum thyroxine and TRAb, thyroid ultrasound and orbital computed tomography, diagnoses were made. PBMCs stemmed from 10 ml fresh peripheral blood. The V call is TRBV29-1, the J call TRBJ2-1, with 7 nucleotides matching TRBD1. This clonotype was obtained from a woman between 18 and 29 years old with Graves' hyperthyroidism. The sample was blood. CDR3 loop: CSVAGTVYNEQFF. DNA of the CDR3: TGCAGCGTCGCCGGGACAGTCTACAATGAGCAGTTCTTC.